This T cell receptor beta chain originates from a study of identical twins. This clonotype was counted many times. Its antigen is unidentified. Using its own MiXCR run on the 5' RACE reads, TCRdb lists one record per CDR3 protein. This sample has more than 200,000 distinct CDR3 sequences; roughly a tenth occur once, and the top ten carry 4.5% to 5.5%. CDR3 size: 13 residues. Trimming cost V 3 bases and J 7 bases, with 13 bases left between them. Germline-derived CDR1 and CDR2 are KGHSH and LQKENI. Study-level results: It was cross-sectional statistical analysis, not following the same donors, that the conclusions relied on. Zero-insertion results could be subject to partial confounding by invariant MAIT and iNKT cells.

J is TRBJ2-7 and V is TRBV18; D remains unclear. Sequencing input: memory (CD45RO+) T cells sorted from blood. This clonotype originated in a woman between 18 and 30 years old in good health. CDR3 amino acids: CASSPSSVGEQYF. CDR3 DNA: TGTGCCAGCTCACCCTCATCTGTGGGGGAGCAGTACTTC.